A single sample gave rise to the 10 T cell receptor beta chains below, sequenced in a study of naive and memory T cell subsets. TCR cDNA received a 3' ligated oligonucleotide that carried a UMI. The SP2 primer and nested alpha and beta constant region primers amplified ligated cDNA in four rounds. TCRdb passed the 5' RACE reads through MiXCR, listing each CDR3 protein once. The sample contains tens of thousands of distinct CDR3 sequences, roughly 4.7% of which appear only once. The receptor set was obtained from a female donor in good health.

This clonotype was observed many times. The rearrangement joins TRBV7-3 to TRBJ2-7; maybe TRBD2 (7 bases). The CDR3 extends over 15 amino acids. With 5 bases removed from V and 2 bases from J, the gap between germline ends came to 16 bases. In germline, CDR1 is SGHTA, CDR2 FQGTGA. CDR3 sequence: CASSPKGGGTYEQYF. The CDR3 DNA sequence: TGTGCCAGCAGCCCGAAGGGGGGAGGGACCTACGAGCAGTACTTC.

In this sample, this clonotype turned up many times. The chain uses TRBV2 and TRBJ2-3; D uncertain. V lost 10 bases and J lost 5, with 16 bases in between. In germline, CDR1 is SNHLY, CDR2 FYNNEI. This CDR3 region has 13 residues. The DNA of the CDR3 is TGTGCCATCTCCGTCACCGTGGTAGATACGCAGTATTTT. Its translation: CAISVTVVDTQYF.

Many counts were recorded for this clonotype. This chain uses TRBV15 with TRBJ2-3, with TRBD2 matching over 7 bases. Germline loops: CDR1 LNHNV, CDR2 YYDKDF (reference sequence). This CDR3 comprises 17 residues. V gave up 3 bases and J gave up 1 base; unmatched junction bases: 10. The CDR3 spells CATSSFFGLAGTDTQYF. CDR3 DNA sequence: TGTGCCACCAGCAGTTTTTTTGGGCTAGCGGGCACAGATACGCAGTATTTT. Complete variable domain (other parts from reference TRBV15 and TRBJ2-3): DAMVIQNPRYQVTQFGKPVTLSCSQTLNHNVMYWYQQKSSQAPKLLFHYYDKDFNNEADTPDNFQSRRPNTSFCFLDIRSPGLGDTAMYLCATSSFFGLAGTDTQYFGPGTRLTVL.

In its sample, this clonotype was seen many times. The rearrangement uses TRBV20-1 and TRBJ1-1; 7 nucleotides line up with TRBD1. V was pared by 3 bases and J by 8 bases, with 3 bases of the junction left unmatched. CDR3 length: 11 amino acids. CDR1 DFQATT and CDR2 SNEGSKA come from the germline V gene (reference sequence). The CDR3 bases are TGCAGTGCTAGGGGACAGTCAGAAGCTTTCTTT. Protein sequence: CSARGQSEAFF.

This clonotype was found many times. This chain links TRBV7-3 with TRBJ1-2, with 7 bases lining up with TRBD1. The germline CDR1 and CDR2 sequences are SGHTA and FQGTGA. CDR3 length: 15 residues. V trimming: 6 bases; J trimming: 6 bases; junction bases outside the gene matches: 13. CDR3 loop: CASRSAGQLGDGYTF. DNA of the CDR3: TGTGCCAGCAGGTCCGCGGGACAGCTTGGGGATGGCTACACCTTC. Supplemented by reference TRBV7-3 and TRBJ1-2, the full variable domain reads GAGVSQTPSNKVTEKGKYVELRCDPISGHTALYWYRQSLGQGPEFLIYFQGTGAADDSGLPNDRFFAVRPEGSVSTLKIQRTERGDSAVYLCASRSAGQLGDGYTFGSGTRLTVV.

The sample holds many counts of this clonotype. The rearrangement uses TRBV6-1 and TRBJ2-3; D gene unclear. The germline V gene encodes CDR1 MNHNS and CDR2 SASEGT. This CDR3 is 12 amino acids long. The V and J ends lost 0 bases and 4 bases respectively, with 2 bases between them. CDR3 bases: TGTGCCAGCAGTGAAGCGGCAGATACGCAGTATTTT. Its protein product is CASSEAADTQYF.

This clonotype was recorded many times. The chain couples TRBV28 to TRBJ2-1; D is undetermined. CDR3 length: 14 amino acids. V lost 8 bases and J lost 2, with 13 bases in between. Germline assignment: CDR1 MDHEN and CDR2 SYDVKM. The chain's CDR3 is CASAPYPTYNEQFF. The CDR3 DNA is TGTGCCAGCGCTCCCTACCCCACCTACAATGAGCAGTTCTTC.

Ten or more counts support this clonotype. The CDR3 DNA is TGTGCCAGCAGTTTTGCGGGGGCCTACAATCAGCCCCAGCATTTT. Amino acid sequence: CASSFAGAYNQPQHF. V is TRBV28 and J is TRBJ1-5; tentative D call: TRBD1 (6 bases). The V end lost 3 bases, the J end lost 3 bases, and 12 bases lay between the germline ends. CDR1 is MDHEN and CDR2 is SYDVKM in the germline V gene. The CDR3 sequence is 15 residues long.

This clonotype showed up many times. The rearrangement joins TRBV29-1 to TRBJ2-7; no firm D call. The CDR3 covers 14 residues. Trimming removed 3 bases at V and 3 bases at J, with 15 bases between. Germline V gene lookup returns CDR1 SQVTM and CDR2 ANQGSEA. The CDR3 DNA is TGCAGCGTTGAGGCGGTCCGTAGTAACTACGAGCAGTACTTC. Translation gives CSVEAVRSNYEQYF.

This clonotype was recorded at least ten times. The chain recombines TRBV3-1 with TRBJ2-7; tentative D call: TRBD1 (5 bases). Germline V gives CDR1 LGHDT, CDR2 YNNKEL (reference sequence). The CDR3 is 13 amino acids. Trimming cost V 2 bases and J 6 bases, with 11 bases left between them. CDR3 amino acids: CASSQSREGEQYF. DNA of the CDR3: TGTGCCAGCAGCCAAAGCAGGGAAGGCGAGCAGTACTTC.